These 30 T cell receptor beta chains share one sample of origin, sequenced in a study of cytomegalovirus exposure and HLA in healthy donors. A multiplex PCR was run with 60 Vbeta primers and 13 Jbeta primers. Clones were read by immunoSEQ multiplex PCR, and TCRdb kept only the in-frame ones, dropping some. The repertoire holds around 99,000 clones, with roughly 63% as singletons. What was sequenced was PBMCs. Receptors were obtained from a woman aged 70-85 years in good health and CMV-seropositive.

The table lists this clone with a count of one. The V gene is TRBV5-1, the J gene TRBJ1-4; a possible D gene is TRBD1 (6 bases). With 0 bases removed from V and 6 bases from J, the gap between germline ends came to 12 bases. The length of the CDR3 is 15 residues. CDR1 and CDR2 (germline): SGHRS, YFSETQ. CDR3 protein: CASSLGQAGDEKLFF. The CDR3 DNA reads TGCGCCAGCAGCTTGGGACAGGCGGGAGATGAAAAACTGTTTTTT.

The CDR3 DNA follows: TGTGCCAGCAGTTACTCGATAGCGGGGTCGGCAGATACGCAGTATTTT. It specifies CASSYSIAGSADTQYF. This chain uses TRBV6-5 with TRBJ2-3, with 8 bases lining up with TRBD2. The trim removed 0 bases at V and 4 bases at J, leaving 6 bases unmatched. Germline CDR1 is MNHEY and CDR2 is SVGAGI. This CDR3 spans 16 amino acids.

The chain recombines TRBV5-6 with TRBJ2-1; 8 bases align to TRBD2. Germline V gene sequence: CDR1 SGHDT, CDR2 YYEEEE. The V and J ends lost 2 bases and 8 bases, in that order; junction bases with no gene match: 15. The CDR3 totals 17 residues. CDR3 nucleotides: TGTGCCAGCAGCTTTCGGGGTAGCGGGGTCCACGGGGATGAGCAGTTCTTC. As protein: CASSFRGSGVHGDEQFF.

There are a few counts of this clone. CDR3 residues: CASRKTEYNEQFF. CDR3 nucleotide sequence: TGTGCCAGCAGGAAGACGGAGTACAATGAGCAGTTCTTC. The genes are TRBV6-4 and TRBJ2-1; the D is unclear. The ends were cut back, 6 bases at V and 4 bases at J, with 10 bases in the middle. Germline CDR1 MRHNA, CDR2 SNTAGT. CDR3 size: 13 residues.

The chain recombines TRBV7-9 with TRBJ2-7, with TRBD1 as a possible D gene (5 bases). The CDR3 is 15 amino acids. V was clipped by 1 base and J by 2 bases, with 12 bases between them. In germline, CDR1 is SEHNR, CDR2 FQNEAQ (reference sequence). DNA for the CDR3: TGTGCCAGCAGCTTAGAGCAGGGCTTAACCTACGAGCAGTACTTC. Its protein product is CASSLEQGLTYEQYF.

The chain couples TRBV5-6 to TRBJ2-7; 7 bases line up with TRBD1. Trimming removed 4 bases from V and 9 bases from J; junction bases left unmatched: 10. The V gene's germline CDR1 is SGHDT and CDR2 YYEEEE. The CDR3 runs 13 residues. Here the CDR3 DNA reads TGTGCCAGCAGCCAAGACAGGGTCCGCCGGCAGTACTTC. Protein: CASSQDRVRRQYF.

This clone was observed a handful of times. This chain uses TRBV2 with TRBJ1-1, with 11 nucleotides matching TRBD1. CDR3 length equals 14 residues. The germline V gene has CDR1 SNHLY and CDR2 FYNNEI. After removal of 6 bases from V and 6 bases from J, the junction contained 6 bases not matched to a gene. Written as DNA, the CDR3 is TGTGCCAGCAGCGGACAGGGGGCGATCGCTGAAGCTTTCTTT. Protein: CASSGQGAIAEAFF.

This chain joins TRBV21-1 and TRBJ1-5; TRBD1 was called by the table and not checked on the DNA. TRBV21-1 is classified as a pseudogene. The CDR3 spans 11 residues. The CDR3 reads CASGPDQPQHF. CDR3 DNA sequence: TGTGCCAGCGGGCCTGATCAGCCCCAGCATTTT.

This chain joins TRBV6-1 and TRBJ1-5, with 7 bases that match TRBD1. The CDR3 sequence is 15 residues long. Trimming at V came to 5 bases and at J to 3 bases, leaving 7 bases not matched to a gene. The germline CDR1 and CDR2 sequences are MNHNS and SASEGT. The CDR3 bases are TGTGCCAGCAGTCGCAGACAGGGCGACAATCAGCCCCAGCATTTT. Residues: CASSRRQGDNQPQHF.

The CDR3 is CASSPTSWGGSPLHF. As DNA, the CDR3 is TGTGCCAGCAGCCCAACTTCCTGGGGGGGTTCACCCCTCCACTTT. This chain connects TRBV9 to TRBJ1-6, with D possibly TRBD1 on 5 matching bases. Looked up from germline, CDR1 is SGDLS and CDR2 is YYNGEE. CDR3 length: 15 residues. The germline V and J ends were trimmed by 4 bases and 9 bases, with 17 bases remaining between them.

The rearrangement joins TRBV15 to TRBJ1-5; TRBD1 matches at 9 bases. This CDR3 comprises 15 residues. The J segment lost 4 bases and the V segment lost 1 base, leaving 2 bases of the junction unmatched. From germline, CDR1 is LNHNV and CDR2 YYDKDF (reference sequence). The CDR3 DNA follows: TGTGCCACCAGCAGAGCCGGGACAGGGAATCAGCCCCAGCATTTT. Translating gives CATSRAGTGNQPQHF. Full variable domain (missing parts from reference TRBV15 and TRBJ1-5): DAMVIQNPRYQVTQFGKPVTLSCSQTLNHNVMYWYQQKSSQAPKLLFHYYDKDFNNEADTPDNFQSRRPNTSFCFLDIRSPGLGDTAMYLCATSRAGTGNQPQHFGDGTRLSIL.

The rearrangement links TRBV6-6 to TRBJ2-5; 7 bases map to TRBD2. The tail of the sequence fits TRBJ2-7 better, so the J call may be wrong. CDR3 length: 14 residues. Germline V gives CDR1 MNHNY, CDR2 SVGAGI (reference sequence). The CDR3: CASSYGRGSYEQYF. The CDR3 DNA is TGTGCCAGCAGTTACGGGCGGGGGAGCTACGAGCAGTACTTC.

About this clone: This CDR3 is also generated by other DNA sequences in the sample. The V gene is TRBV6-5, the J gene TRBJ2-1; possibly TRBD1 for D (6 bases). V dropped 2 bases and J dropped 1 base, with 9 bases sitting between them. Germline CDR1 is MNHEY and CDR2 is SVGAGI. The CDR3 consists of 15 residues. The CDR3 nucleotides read TGTGCCAGCAGTTACCGACAGGATTCCTACAATGAGCAGTTCTTC. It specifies CASSYRQDSYNEQFF.

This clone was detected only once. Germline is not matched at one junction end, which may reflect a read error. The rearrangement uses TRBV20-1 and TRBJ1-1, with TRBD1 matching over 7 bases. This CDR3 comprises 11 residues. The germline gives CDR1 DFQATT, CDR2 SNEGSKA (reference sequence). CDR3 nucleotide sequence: TGCAGTGCTAGGGGAGACAGGGAGGTGCCCTTT. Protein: CSARGDREVPF.

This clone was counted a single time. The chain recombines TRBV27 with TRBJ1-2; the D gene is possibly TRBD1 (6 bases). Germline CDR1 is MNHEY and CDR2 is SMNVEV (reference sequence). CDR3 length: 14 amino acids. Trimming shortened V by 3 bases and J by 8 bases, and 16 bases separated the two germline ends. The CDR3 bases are TGTGCCAGCAGTTTTCGGGAACAGGGATTCGGCTACACCTTC. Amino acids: CASSFREQGFGYTF.

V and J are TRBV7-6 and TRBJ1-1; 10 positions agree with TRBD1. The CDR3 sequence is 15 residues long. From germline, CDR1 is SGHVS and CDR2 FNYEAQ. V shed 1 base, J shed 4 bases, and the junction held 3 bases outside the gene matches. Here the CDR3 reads CASSLEDRGRTEAFF. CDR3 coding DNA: TGTGCCAGCAGCTTAGAAGACAGGGGGCGCACTGAAGCTTTCTTT.

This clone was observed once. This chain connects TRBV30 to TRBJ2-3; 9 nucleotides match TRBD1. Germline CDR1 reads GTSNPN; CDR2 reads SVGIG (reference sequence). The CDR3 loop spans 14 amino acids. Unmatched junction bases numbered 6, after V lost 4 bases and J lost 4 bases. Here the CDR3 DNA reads TGTGCCTGGATTAAACAGGGGGCGGCAGATACGCAGTATTTT. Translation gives CAWIKQGAADTQYF.

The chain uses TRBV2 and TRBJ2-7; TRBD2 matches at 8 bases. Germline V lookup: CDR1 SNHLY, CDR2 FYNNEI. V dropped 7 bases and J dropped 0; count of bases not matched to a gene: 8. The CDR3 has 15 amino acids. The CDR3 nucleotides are TGTGCCAGCATCCTTAGCGGGGTCCCCTCCTACGAGCAGTACTTC. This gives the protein CASILSGVPSYEQYF.

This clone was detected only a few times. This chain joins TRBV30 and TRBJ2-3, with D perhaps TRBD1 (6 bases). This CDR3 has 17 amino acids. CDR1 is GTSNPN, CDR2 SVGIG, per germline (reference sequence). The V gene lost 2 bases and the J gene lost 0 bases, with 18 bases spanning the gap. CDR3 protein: CAWSWSGQWSSTDTQYF. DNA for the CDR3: TGTGCCTGGAGTTGGTCTGGACAGTGGTCTAGCACAGATACGCAGTATTTT.

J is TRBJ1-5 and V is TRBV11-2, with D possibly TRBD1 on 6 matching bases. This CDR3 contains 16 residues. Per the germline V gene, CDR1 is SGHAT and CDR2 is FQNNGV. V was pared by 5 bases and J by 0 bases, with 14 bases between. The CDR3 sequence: CASSPRQDYSNQPQHF. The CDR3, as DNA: TGTGCCAGCAGCCCCCGACAGGATTATAGCAATCAGCCCCAGCATTTT.

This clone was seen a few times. CDR3 protein: CASSLVGTVTSGANVLTF. CDR3 DNA: TGTGCCAGCAGCTTAGTGGGGACAGTCACCTCTGGGGCCAACGTCCTGACTTTC. The chain combines TRBV7-2 with TRBJ2-6; 7 bases align to TRBD1. With 1 base clipped from V and 0 bases from J, the junction kept 6 bases outside the gene matches. The V gene's germline CDR1 is SGHTA and CDR2 FQGNSA. This CDR3 region has 18 residues.

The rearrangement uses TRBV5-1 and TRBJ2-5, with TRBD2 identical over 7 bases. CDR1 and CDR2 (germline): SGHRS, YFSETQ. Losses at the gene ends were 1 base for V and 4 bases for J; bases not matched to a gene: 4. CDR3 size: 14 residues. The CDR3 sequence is CASSLTGGGETQYF. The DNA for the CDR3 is TGCGCCAGCAGCTTGACGGGGGGAGGAGAGACCCAGTACTTC.

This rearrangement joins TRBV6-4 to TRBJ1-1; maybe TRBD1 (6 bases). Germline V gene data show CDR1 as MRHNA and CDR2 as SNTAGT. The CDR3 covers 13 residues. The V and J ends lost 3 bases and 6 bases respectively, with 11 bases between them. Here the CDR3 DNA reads TGTGCCAGCAGTGAAACTGCAGGGGCTGAAGCTTTCTTT. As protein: CASSETAGAEAFF.

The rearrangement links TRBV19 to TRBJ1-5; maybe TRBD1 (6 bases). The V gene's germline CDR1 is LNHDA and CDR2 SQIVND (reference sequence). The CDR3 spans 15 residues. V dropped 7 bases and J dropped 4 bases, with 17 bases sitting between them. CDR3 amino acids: CASIGRDNLNQPQHF. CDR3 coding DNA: TGTGCCAGTATCGGCCGGGACAACCTAAATCAGCCCCAGCATTTT. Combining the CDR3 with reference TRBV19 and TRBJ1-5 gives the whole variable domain DGGITQSPKYLFRKEGQNVTLSCEQNLNHDAMYWYRQDPGQGLRLIYYSQIVNDFQKGDIAEGYSVSREKKESFPLTVTSAQKNPTAFYLCASIGRDNLNQPQHFGDGTRLSIL.

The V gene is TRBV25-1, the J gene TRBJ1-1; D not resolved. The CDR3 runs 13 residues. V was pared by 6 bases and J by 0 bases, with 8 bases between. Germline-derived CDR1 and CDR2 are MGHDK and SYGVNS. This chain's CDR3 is CASSGNLNTEAFF. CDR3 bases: TGTGCCAGCAGCGGGAACCTGAACACTGAAGCTTTCTTT.

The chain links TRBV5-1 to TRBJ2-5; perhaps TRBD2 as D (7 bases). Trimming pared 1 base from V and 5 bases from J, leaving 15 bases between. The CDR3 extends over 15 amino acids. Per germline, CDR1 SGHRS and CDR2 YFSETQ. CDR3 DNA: TGCGCCAGCAGCTTGTGGCAGGGGAGGGGGGAGACCCAGTACTTC. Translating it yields CASSLWQGRGETQYF.

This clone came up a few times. CDR3 DNA sequence: TGTGCCACCAGCAGACAGGGGTCCCTATATGAAAAACTGTTTTTT. Translation gives CATSRQGSLYEKLFF. The chain has TRBV15 and TRBJ1-4; possibly TRBD1 for D (6 bases). V dropped 2 bases and J dropped 6 bases, with 13 bases sitting between them. Looked up from germline, CDR1 is LNHNV and CDR2 is YYDKDF (reference sequence). The CDR3 loop spans 15 amino acids.

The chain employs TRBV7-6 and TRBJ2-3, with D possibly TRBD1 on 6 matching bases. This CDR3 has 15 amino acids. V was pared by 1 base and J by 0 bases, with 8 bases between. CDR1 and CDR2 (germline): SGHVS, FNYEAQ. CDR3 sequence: CASSLGGTSTDTQYF. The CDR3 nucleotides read TGTGCCAGCAGCTTAGGAGGGACAAGCACAGATACGCAGTATTTT.

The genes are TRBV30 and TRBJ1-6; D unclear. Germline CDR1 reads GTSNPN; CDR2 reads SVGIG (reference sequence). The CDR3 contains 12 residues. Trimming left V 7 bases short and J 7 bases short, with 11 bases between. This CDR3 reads CALGWRNSPLHF. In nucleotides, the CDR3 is TGTGCCTTAGGGTGGAGGAATTCACCCCTCCACTTT.

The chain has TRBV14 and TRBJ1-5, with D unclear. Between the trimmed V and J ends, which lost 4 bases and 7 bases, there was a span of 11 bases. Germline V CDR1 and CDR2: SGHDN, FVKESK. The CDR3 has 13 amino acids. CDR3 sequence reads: CASSPGPRQPQHF. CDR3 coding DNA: TGTGCCAGCAGCCCGGGTCCTCGCCAGCCCCAGCATTTT.